These 30 T cell receptor beta chains came from one sample sequenced in a study of CDR3 diversity in severe acne. A single record per CDR3 protein comes from TCRdb applying MiXCR to the PCR reads. The sample lists around 94,000 distinct CDR3 sequences, roughly half occurring once. The material sequenced was blood. The receptors were gathered from a male donor with acne.

This clonotype was recorded only once. This chain joins TRBV10-3 and TRBJ2-7, with 9 bases identical to TRBD1. Germline V gene lookup returns CDR1 ENHRY and CDR2 SYGVKD. The V and J ends lost 1 base and 0 bases, in that order; junction bases with no gene match: 7. There are 17 residues in the CDR3. Here the CDR3 reads CAISELDRGALSYEQYF. The CDR3 DNA reads as TGTGCCATCAGTGAGTTGGACAGGGGCGCCCTCTCCTACGAGCAGTACTTC.

The V and J genes are TRBV25-1 and TRBJ1-2; D remains ambiguous. CDR3 length: 15 residues. V was clipped by 5 bases and J by 0 bases, with 13 bases between them. Germline values: CDR1 MGHDK, CDR2 SYGVNS. CDR3 sequence: CASSPGGGTNYGYTF. CDR3 DNA: TGTGCCAGCAGTCCCGGAGGCGGAACTAACTATGGCTACACCTTC.

There are many counts of this clonotype. The rearrangement links TRBV7-8 to TRBJ2-7; D uncertain. Germline CDR1 SGHVS, CDR2 FQNEAQ. The germline V and J ends were trimmed by 5 bases and 4 bases, with 21 bases remaining between them. This CDR3 comprises 16 residues. For the CDR3, the DNA is TGTGCCAGCAGCGAAAACCGCTGGCCAAACTCGTACGAGCAGTACTTC. It codes for CASSENRWPNSYEQYF. Together with reference TRBV7-8 and TRBJ2-7, the CDR3 gives the full variable domain: GAGVSQSPRYKVAKRGQDVALRCDPISGHVSLFWYQQALGQGPEFLTYFQNEAQLDKSGLPSDRFFAERPEGSVSTLKIQRTQQEDSAVYLCASSENRWPNSYEQYFGPGTRLTVT.

This clonotype was seen repeatedly, ten times or more. V usage is TRBV6-4 and J usage is TRBJ2-3; 10 bases match TRBD1. CDR1 and CDR2 from the germline V gene are MRHNA and SNTAGT. Trimming took 2 bases from V and 4 from J; bases not matched to a gene: 0. The CDR3 runs 14 residues. The CDR3 nucleotides read TGTGCCAGCAGTGACGGGACAGGGGCAGATACGCAGTATTTT. Its translation is CASSDGTGADTQYF.

This clonotype was observed a few times. The chain recombines TRBV6-2 or TRBV6-3 with TRBJ2-7; 10 nucleotides agree with TRBD1. The J segment lost 0 bases and the V segment lost 6 bases, leaving 5 bases of the junction unmatched. The CDR3 is made up of 15 amino acids. Germline CDR1 reads MNHEY; CDR2 reads SVGEGT. CDR3 protein: CASRWDRGSSYEQYV. CDR3 coding DNA: TGTGCCAGCAGGTGGGACAGGGGAAGCTCCTACGAGCAGTACGTC.

The chain couples TRBV7-3 to TRBJ2-7; 11 nucleotides align to TRBD1. The CDR3 runs 15 residues. The germline V gene encodes CDR1 SGHTA and CDR2 FQGTGA. V gave up 5 bases and J gave up 0 bases; unmatched junction bases: 3. The CDR3 sequence: CASSLGTGGSYEQYF. The DNA for the CDR3 is TGTGCCAGCAGCCTCGGGACAGGGGGCTCCTACGAGCAGTACTTC.

V gene TRBV5-1 combines with J gene TRBJ2-7, with 7 bases fitting TRBD2. The CDR3 loop spans 15 amino acids. Germline lookup yields CDR1 SGHRS and CDR2 YFSETQ. With 0 bases clipped from V and 5 bases from J, the junction kept 8 bases outside the gene matches. CDR3 bases: TGCGCCAGCAGCTTGGGGGGGGGGAGCGGCGACGAGCAGTACTTC. Translated, it gives CASSLGGGSGDEQYF. Complete variable domain (other parts from reference TRBV5-1 and TRBJ2-7): KAGVTQTPRYLIKTRGQQVTLSCSPISGHRSVSWYQQTPGQGLQFLFEYFSETQRNKGNFPGRFSGRQFSNSRSEMNVSTLELGDSALYLCASSLGGGSGDEQYFGPGTRLTVT.

The sample holds a few counts of this clonotype. The CDR3 does not end in the conserved phenylalanine or tryptophan, so this is likely a read error. It is unclear where the CDR3 begins or ends on the DNA, so no DNA is shown, and the CDR3 is as TCRdb lists it. This sequence joins TRBV20-1 and TRBJ2-2; the table names TRBD2, a call not compared with the DNA. The germline gives CDR1 DFQATT, CDR2 SNEGSKA (reference sequence). Both ends counted, the CDR3 spans 12 residues. The CDR3 is CSARDEGQPGSS.

The chain carries TRBV10-3 and TRBJ1-5; the D gene is possibly TRBD1 (5 bases). The CDR3 contains 13 residues. V dropped 10 bases and J dropped 6 bases, with 16 bases sitting between them. Per the germline V gene, CDR1 is ENHRY and CDR2 is SYGVKD. The CDR3 spells CASGAEFSQPQHF. The CDR3, as DNA: TGTGCCAGCGGGGCAGAATTCAGTCAGCCCCAGCATTTT.

The rearrangement joins TRBV20-1 to TRBJ2-1; weak D call: TRBD2 (5 bases). Germline V gene sequence: CDR1 DFQATT, CDR2 SNEGSKA (reference sequence). V was clipped by 5 bases and J by 15 bases, with 23 bases between them. This CDR3 has 13 amino acids. CDR3 sequence (DNA): TGCAGTGCTCCTAGTGGCCGCAGCCTGGAGGCGTTCTTC. Protein product: CSAPSGRSLEAFF.

Note on this clonotype: One junction end does not reproduce the germline sequence, and a read error may be involved. The chain uses TRBV7-8 and TRBJ1-3; the match to TRBD1 covers 7 bases. This CDR3 is built from 16 residues. In germline, CDR1 is SGHVS, CDR2 FQNEAQ. The CDR3 loop is CAVRGQGEESGNTICF. The CDR3 nucleotides read TGTGCCGTTAGGGGGCAGGGGGAGGAATCTGGAAACACCATATGTTTT. Full variable domain (missing parts from reference TRBV7-8 and TRBJ1-3): GAGVSQSPRYKVAKRGQDVALRCDPISGHVSLFWYQQALGQGPEFLTYFQNEAQLDKSGLPSDRFFAERPEGSVSTLKIQRTQQEDSAVYLCAVRGQGEESGNTICFGEGSWLTVV.

To note about this clonotype: A junction boundary mismatches the germline segment, possibly from a read error. The rearrangement uses TRBV5-6 and TRBJ2-6; D is perhaps TRBD1 (6 bases). Germline V CDR1 and CDR2: SGHDT, YYEEEE. The CDR3 spans 16 residues. CDR3 amino acids: CASSLAAGVFYNTEAF. DNA for the CDR3: TGTGCCAGCAGCTTGGCGGCAGGGGTCTTCTACAACACTGAAGCTTTC.

The V and J genes are TRBV11-2 and TRBJ2-5; possible D gene TRBD1, 5 bases. The CDR3 is made up of 16 amino acids. Deletions cut 1 base from V and 2 bases from J, with 14 bases between. CDR1 and CDR2 (germline): SGHAT, FQNNGV. The chain's CDR3 is CASSLGPHRPQETQYF. The CDR3, as DNA: TGTGCCAGCAGCTTAGGCCCCCACAGGCCTCAAGAGACCCAGTACTTC. Variable domain in full (rest from reference TRBV11-2 and TRBJ2-5): EAGVAQSPRYKIIEKRQSVAFWCNPISGHATLYWYQQILGQGPKLLIQFQNNGVVDDSQLPKDRFSAERLKGVDSTLKIQPAKLEDSAVYLCASSLGPHRPQETQYFGPGTRLLVL.

The chain uses TRBV19 and TRBJ1-5; no reliable D call. CDR3 size: 16 residues. The ends were cut back, 7 bases at V and 0 bases at J, with 16 bases in the middle. Germline CDR1 and CDR2: LNHDA and SQIVND (reference sequence). In DNA, the CDR3 is TGTGCCAGTACCCCGGCGGAGTTCTATAGCAATCAGCCCCAGCATTTT. Translating gives CASTPAEFYSNQPQHF.

This clonotype was detected once. The chain is built from TRBV28 and TRBJ1-4, with D unresolved. The V end was cut by 7 bases, the J end by 14 bases, with 14 bases between. This CDR3 is 11 amino acids long. Germline assignment: CDR1 MDHEN and CDR2 SYDVKM. The CDR3 spells CASTGGIGLFF. Written as DNA, the CDR3 is TGTGCCAGCACGGGAGGGATAGGCCTGTTTTTT. The complete variable domain, with remaining parts taken from reference TRBV28 and TRBJ1-4, reads DVKVTQSSRYLVKRTGEKVFLECVQDMDHENMFWYRQDPGLGLRLIYFSYDVKMKEKGDIPEGYSVSREKKERFSLILESASTNQTSMYLCASTGGIGLFFGSGTQLSVL.

This clonotype has ten or more counts. The chain links TRBV29-1 to TRBJ2-1; 9 bases agree with TRBD1. V dropped 7 bases and J dropped 4; count of bases not matched to a gene: 11. The CDR3 has 15 residues. Germline CDR1 SQVTM, CDR2 ANQGSEA. The CDR3 bases are TGCAGCGGTAAACAGGGGGCTTCTGGATACAATGAGCAGTTCTTC. Protein: CSGKQGASGYNEQFF.

J is TRBJ2-3 and V is TRBV24-1; 14 nucleotides align to TRBD2. The trim removed 1 base at V and 2 bases at J, leaving 4 bases unmatched. Germline-derived CDR1 and CDR2 are KGHDR and SFDVKD. The CDR3 runs 18 residues. The CDR3 DNA reads as TGTGCCACCAGTGATTTTCGGACTAGCGGGAGGAACACAGATACGCAGTATTTT. It encodes CATSDFRTSGRNTDTQYF.

This clonotype was counted ten times or more. J is TRBJ2-3 and V is TRBV6-5, with D possibly matching TRBD1 (5 bases). The CDR3 covers 15 residues. The V gene lost 6 bases and the J gene lost 2 bases, with 15 bases spanning the gap. Germline V gene sequence: CDR1 MNHEY, CDR2 SVGAGI. The CDR3 region has the DNA TGTGCCAGCAGGGAAGGGGCGGCAAACACAGATACGCAGTATTTT. It translates to CASREGAANTDTQYF.

V usage is TRBV3-1 and J usage is TRBJ2-3, with D unresolved. The CDR3 extends over 15 amino acids. The germline gives CDR1 LGHDT, CDR2 YNNKEL (reference sequence). Trimming stripped 1 base from V and 11 bases from J, with 19 bases between. The CDR3 reads CASSQGGGAASEQYF. The CDR3 coding sequence is TGTGCCAGCAGCCAAGGGGGTGGAGCAGCAAGTGAGCAGTATTTT.

The J gene is TRBJ2-4, the V gene TRBV6-1, with 7 bases aligning to TRBD1. The V and J ends lost 6 bases and 9 bases, in that order; junction bases with no gene match: 17. CDR3 size: 16 residues. Germline CDR1 reads MNHNS; CDR2 reads SASEGT. CDR3 sequence (DNA): TGTGCCAGCAGCCTAAGAAGGGGACAGAGCACGAGCATTCAGTACTTC. It yields the protein CASSLRRGQSTSIQYF.

At least ten counts were recorded for this clonotype. The chain employs TRBV7-2 and TRBJ2-7, with no clear D. The CDR3 consists of 12 residues. Deletions cut 1 base from V and 0 bases from J, with 1 base between. CDR1 is SGHTA and CDR2 is FQGNSA in the germline V gene. CDR3 protein: CASSLGSYEQYF. The CDR3 bases are TGTGCCAGCAGCTTAGGCTCCTACGAGCAGTACTTC.

A remark on this clonotype: The missing conserved phenylalanine or tryptophan at the end of this CDR3 makes a read error likely. The CDR3 DNA sequence: TGTGTCACCAGCAGAGAGGGGCAAAATTCACCCCTCCACCTT. Translating it yields CVTSREGQNSPLHL. The chain combines TRBV15 with TRBJ1-6; a weak D match, TRBD1 (5 bases). The V gene's germline CDR1 is LNHNV and CDR2 YYDKDF (reference sequence). The length of the CDR3 is 14 residues.

The chain recombines TRBV15 with TRBJ2-5; possible D gene TRBD2, 6 bases. The germline CDR1 and CDR2 sequences are LNHNV and YYDKDF (reference sequence). The V and J ends lost 5 bases and 1 base respectively, with 20 bases between them. CDR3 length: 17 residues. The CDR3 reads CATSGGWLELAQETQYF. CDR3 in DNA: TGTGCCACCAGCGGAGGGTGGCTTGAACTAGCCCAAGAGACCCAGTACTTC.

This clonotype appeared many times. This chain connects TRBV6-5 to TRBJ2-1; D remains ambiguous. There are 14 residues in the CDR3. The germline CDR1 and CDR2 sequences are MNHEY and SVGAGI. Deletions cut 0 bases from V and 1 base from J, with 4 bases between. The CDR3 is CASSYSQSYNEQFF. DNA for the CDR3: TGTGCCAGCAGTTACTCCCAGTCCTACAATGAGCAGTTCTTC.

V and J are TRBV25-1 and TRBJ1-6; TRBD1 aligns across 8 bases. Germline V gives CDR1 MGHDK, CDR2 SYGVNS. The ends lost 5 bases at V and 9 bases at J; junction bases unmatched: 12. The CDR3 loop spans 16 amino acids. The DNA for the CDR3 is TGTGCCAGCAGTTACTCGAACAGGGGGGCGACTTCACCCCTCCACTTT. This encodes CASSYSNRGATSPLHF.

The gene calls are TRBV2 and TRBJ2-7; 15 nucleotides agree with TRBD2. CDR1 and CDR2 from the germline V gene are SNHLY and FYNNEI. The junction had 6 bases not matched to a gene; V was cut back by 8 bases and J by 4 bases. The CDR3 consists of 15 residues. CDR3 coding DNA: TGTGCCAGCCTATCTGGGACTAGCGGGAGGTACGAGCAGTACTTC. This sequence encodes CASLSGTSGRYEQYF.

This clonotype was observed a handful of times. The chain recombines TRBV6-2 or TRBV6-3 with TRBJ1-1; TRBD1 aligns across 11 bases. The V segment lost 0 bases and the J segment 5 bases; nucleotides outside the gene matches: 5. Germline CDR1 MNHEY, CDR2 SVGEGT. The CDR3 is made up of 16 amino acids. The CDR3 region has the DNA TGTGCCAGCAGTTACTCCCTCCGGGACAGGGGGACTGAAGCTTTCTTT. This codes for CASSYSLRDRGTEAFF.

This clonotype was recorded many times. This chain uses TRBV2 with TRBJ2-5; possible D gene TRBD2, 5 bases. The CDR3 runs 14 residues. CDR1 and CDR2 (germline): SNHLY, FYNNEI. V was pared by 5 bases and J by 4 bases, with 14 bases between. DNA of the CDR3: TGTGCCAGCAGTCGTGACTACGCTCGAGAGACCCAGTACTTC. This sequence encodes CASSRDYARETQYF.

The chain recombines TRBV6-1 with TRBJ2-5; 11 bases are shared with TRBD2. V shed 5 bases and J 3 bases; nucleotides not matched to a gene: 5. The CDR3 is made up of 15 amino acids. Per germline, CDR1 MNHNS and CDR2 SASEGT. CDR3 DNA: TGTGCCAGCAGTTCACCGGGACTAGCGGAAGAGACCCAGTACTTC. Translating gives CASSSPGLAEETQYF.

This clonotype has ten or more counts. This chain connects TRBV7-8 to TRBJ1-1; 7 nucleotides match TRBD1. With V trimmed by 1 base and J by 7 bases, 9 bases remained unmatched. CDR3 length equals 15 residues. The germline CDR1 and CDR2 sequences are SGHVS and FQNEAQ. This CDR3 reads CASSLGQGPGIEAFF. Written as DNA, the CDR3 is TGTGCCAGCAGCTTAGGACAGGGACCCGGAATTGAAGCTTTCTTT.